Following are 32 T cell receptor beta chains from one sample sequenced in a study of beta chain features in type 1 diabetes. What was sequenced were expressed TCRB transcripts, since all of the isolated RNA had been reverse transcribed. Here immunoSEQ multiplex PCR was the method, and the copy in TCRdb shows in-frame clones only, minus some. The repertoire holds almost 350,000 clones, with about 20% as singletons. The sequencing sample was made of naive CD4+ T cells from blood. These receptors came from a woman in her late teens or twenties in good health.

This clone showed up just a few times. CDR3 sequence: CASSLTEADTQYF. The CDR3 DNA reads as TGTGCCAGCAGCTTAACCGAGGCAGATACGCAGTATTTT. The chain links TRBV7-2 to TRBJ2-3; no firm D call. The length of the CDR3 is 13 residues. Germline-derived CDR1 and CDR2 are SGHTA and FQGNSA. V lost 2 bases, J lost 4 bases, and 7 bases lay in between.

There are a few counts of this clone. This chain joins TRBV5-4 and TRBJ2-1, with 8 positions matching TRBD2. With 0 bases clipped from V and 7 bases from J, the junction kept 6 bases outside the gene matches. This CDR3 region has 15 residues. Germline V gene sequence: CDR1 SGHNT, CDR2 YYREEE (reference sequence). The CDR3 sequence: CASSLAGGPRNEQFF. CDR3 DNA: TGTGCCAGCAGCTTGGCGGGAGGGCCTAGGAATGAGCAGTTCTTC. Looking up the rest from reference TRBV5-4 and TRBJ2-1 gives the full variable domain: ETGVTQSPTHLIKTRGQQVTLRCSSQSGHNTVSWYQQALGQGPQFIFQYYREEENGRGNFPPRFSGLQFPNYSSELNVNALELDDSALYLCASSLAGGPRNEQFFGPGTRLTVL.

The J gene is TRBJ2-5, the V gene TRBV11-2, with 9 bases aligning to TRBD2. The CDR3 runs to 13 residues. The germline V gene encodes CDR1 SGHAT and CDR2 FQNNGV. V dropped 3 bases and J dropped 5; count of bases not matched to a gene: 1. The CDR3 region has the DNA TGTGCCAGCAGCTTGCGGGAGGGGGAGACCCAGTACTTC. Translated, it gives CASSLREGETQYF.

This clone has a handful of counts. This chain connects TRBV29-1 to TRBJ1-1; no clear D. The germline gives CDR1 SQVTM, CDR2 ANQGSEA. Deletions cut 7 bases from V and 1 base from J, with 13 bases between. The CDR3 is 13 amino acids. CDR3 nucleotides: TGCAGCGCCGTCCTCCACGGGAACACTGAAGCTTTCTTT. Its translation is CSAVLHGNTEAFF.

This clone was seen a few times. The J gene is TRBJ1-2, the V gene TRBV9; 7 nucleotides match TRBD1. Germline trimming cut 4 bases from V and 6 bases from J; bases unmatched to any gene: 6. Germline-derived CDR1 and CDR2 are SGDLS and YYNGEE. The CDR3 covers 13 residues. In DNA form, the CDR3 reads TGTGCCAGCAGCCAGACAGGGTGGGATGGCTACACCTTC. Encoded protein: CASSQTGWDGYTF.

This clone was found a few times. The V gene is TRBV29-1, the J gene TRBJ1-1; D remains unclear. The CDR3 is 12 residues long. V was pared by 4 bases and J by 5 bases, with 11 bases between. Germline lookup yields CDR1 SQVTM and CDR2 ANQGSEA. The CDR3 nucleotides read TGCAGCGTTGGGGCCAAGATTACTGAAGCTTTCTTT. Its translation: CSVGAKITEAFF.

The chain has TRBV30 and TRBJ2-5, with 11 bases lining up with TRBD2. The junction had 11 bases not matched to a gene; V was cut back by 4 bases and J by 4 bases. CDR3 length equals 16 residues. Per the germline V gene, CDR1 is GTSNPN and CDR2 is SVGIG (reference sequence). In DNA form, the CDR3 reads TGTGCCTGGACTCGAACTAGCGGGGGAGAAAGAGAGACCCAGTACTTC. This encodes CAWTRTSGGERETQYF. Combining the CDR3 with reference TRBV30 and TRBJ2-5 gives the whole variable domain SQTIHQWPATLVQPVGSPLSLECTVEGTSNPNLYWYRQAAGRGLQLLFYSVGIGQISSEVPQNLSASRPQDRQFILSSKKLLLSDSGFYLCAWTRTSGGERETQYFGPGTRLLVL.

The chain carries TRBV19 and TRBJ2-1; D is ambiguous. V lost 6 bases and J 12 bases, leaving 12 bases between the germline ends. The CDR3 consists of 11 residues. CDR1 LNHDA and CDR2 SQIVND come from the germline V gene (reference sequence). The CDR3 reads CASSNTVRQFF. The CDR3 bases are TGTGCCAGTAGCAACACCGTCAGGCAGTTCTTC.

This clone has just a few counts. The chain uses TRBV12-5 and TRBJ2-5; D gene uncertain. The CDR3 loop spans 15 amino acids. The V and J ends lost 1 base and 2 bases respectively, with 11 bases between them. Germline V CDR1 and CDR2: LGHNT, FRNRAP. CDR3 loop: CASGLGAASQETQYF. DNA of the CDR3: TGTGCTAGTGGTTTGGGTGCCGCGTCGCAAGAGACCCAGTACTTC.

The table lists this clone with a few counts. The chain joins TRBV7-9 to TRBJ1-2; D is unclear. CDR1 and CDR2 (germline): SEHNR, FQNEAQ (reference sequence). The ends were cut back, 7 bases at V and 3 bases at J, with 9 bases in the middle. CDR3 size: 12 residues. The CDR3 DNA sequence: TGTGCCAGCAATTCCTTTGACTATGGCTACACCTTC. Its protein product is CASNSFDYGYTF.

CDR3 residues: CASSVGVGVPGEQYF. The CDR3, as DNA: TGTGCCAGCAGCGTAGGGGTAGGGGTGCCGGGCGAGCAGTACTTC. The chain has TRBV9 and TRBJ2-7; TRBD1 is a possible D gene (5 bases). Trimming left V 0 bases short and J 6 bases short, with 16 bases between. CDR1 is SGDLS, CDR2 YYNGEE, per germline. The CDR3 consists of 15 residues.

This clone has just a few counts. Other DNA sequences from this sample encode an identical CDR3 as well. The J gene is TRBJ2-3, the V gene TRBV7-9, with unresolved D. V was trimmed by 0 bases and J by 1 base, leaving 5 bases between them. Germline V gene data show CDR1 as SEHNR and CDR2 as FQNEAQ (reference sequence). The CDR3 is made up of 14 amino acids. The CDR3 DNA reads TGTGCCAGCAGCTTAGCACGGGGCACAGATACGCAGTATTTT. Encoded protein: CASSLARGTDTQYF.

There are a few counts of this clone. The chain employs TRBV11-2 and TRBJ2-5, with TRBD1 matching 7 bases. Trimming took 4 bases from V and 1 from J; bases not matched to a gene: 3. Germline V gives CDR1 SGHAT, CDR2 FQNNGV. The CDR3 totals 14 residues. CDR3: CASSSWDSQETQYF. CDR3 nucleotide sequence: TGTGCCAGCAGCTCCTGGGACAGCCAAGAGACCCAGTACTTC.

This clone has only a few counts. The chain combines TRBV29-1 with TRBJ2-1, with 8 bases that match TRBD2. Per the germline V gene, CDR1 is SQVTM and CDR2 is ANQGSEA. The CDR3 loop spans 14 amino acids. V dropped 4 bases and J dropped 4; count of bases not matched to a gene: 6. DNA of the CDR3: TGCAGCGTTGTCCCCAGCGGGGGATACAATGAGCAGTTCTTC. Protein sequence: CSVVPSGGYNEQFF.

The rearrangement joins TRBV9 to TRBJ2-2, with unresolved D. The CDR3 covers 18 residues. The V gene's germline CDR1 is SGDLS and CDR2 YYNGEE. Between the trimmed V and J ends, which lost 0 bases and 0 bases, there was a span of 15 bases. The CDR3 is CASSVARKANSNTGELFF. The CDR3 nucleotides are TGTGCCAGCAGCGTAGCTAGGAAAGCTAACTCGAACACCGGGGAGCTGTTTTTT.

This chain uses TRBV28 with TRBJ2-1, with D possibly being TRBD1 (6 bases). Trimming stripped 10 bases from V and 4 bases from J, with 11 bases between. CDR3 length equals 12 residues. Germline loops: CDR1 MDHEN, CDR2 SYDVKM. CDR3 protein: CAKGGRYNEQFF. The CDR3 region has the DNA TGTGCCAAAGGGGGACGGTACAATGAGCAGTTCTTC.

The chain combines TRBV6-5 with TRBJ2-7; D is unclear. Germline values: CDR1 MNHEY, CDR2 SVGAGI. V dropped 5 bases and J dropped 0 bases, with 5 bases sitting between them. The CDR3 is made up of 12 amino acids. The chain's CDR3 is CASSRDSYEQYF. CDR3 bases: TGTGCCAGCAGTCGCGACTCCTACGAGCAGTACTTC.

This clone appeared a few times. DNA of the CDR3: TGTGCCTGGAGCCCTCTGACTAGCGGGTTTTCCACAGATACGCAGTATTTT. It is translated as CAWSPLTSGFSTDTQYF. This chain joins TRBV30 and TRBJ2-3, with 10 bases fitting TRBD2. CDR3 size: 17 residues. The V gene's germline CDR1 is GTSNPN and CDR2 SVGIG (reference sequence). J lost 2 bases, V lost 3 bases, and 11 bases had no gene match.

The chain couples TRBV7-8 to TRBJ2-1; perhaps TRBD2 as D (5 bases). From germline, CDR1 is SGHVS and CDR2 FQNEAQ. The length of the CDR3 is 13 residues. V lost 2 bases and J lost 11, with 13 bases in between. CDR3 sequence reads: CASSLTGVLKQFF. The CDR3 DNA reads as TGTGCCAGCAGCTTAACCGGGGTCCTAAAGCAGTTCTTC.

The chain uses TRBV28 and TRBJ1-2; 9 bases are a match to TRBD1. Germline loops: CDR1 MDHEN, CDR2 SYDVKM. V was pared by 2 bases and J by 5 bases, with 3 bases of the junction left unmatched. CDR3 length: 14 amino acids. The CDR3 nucleotides read TGTGCCAGCAGTTTAGGGACAGGGAAGTATGGCTACACCTTC. Its translation: CASSLGTGKYGYTF.

This chain links TRBV7-2 with TRBJ1-5; D uncertain. The germline V gene has CDR1 SGHTA and CDR2 FQGNSA. The CDR3 consists of 13 residues. Trimming took off 4 bases at V and 7 bases at J, with 11 bases between the two ends. CDR3 region: CASSSGIGQPQHF. CDR3 coding DNA: TGTGCCAGCAGCTCGGGAATCGGGCAGCCCCAGCATTTT.

This chain uses TRBV19 with TRBJ1-2, with D possibly TRBD1 on 6 matching bases. Trimming removed 7 bases at V and 5 bases at J, with 14 bases between. This CDR3 comprises 13 residues. CDR1 is LNHDA, CDR2 SQIVND, per germline (reference sequence). The CDR3 DNA reads TGTGCCAGTATCCGGACAGCGATTTATGGCTACACCTTC. This translates into CASIRTAIYGYTF.

This clone was detected only a few times. In DNA, the CDR3 is TGTGCCAGCAGCTTCTCGAGCGGGGTTACCTACAATGAGCAGTTCTTC. Protein: CASSFSSGVTYNEQFF. This rearrangement joins TRBV7-8 to TRBJ2-1; 7 bases match TRBD2. The CDR3 is made up of 16 amino acids. The V gene's germline CDR1 is SGHVS and CDR2 FQNEAQ. J gave up 2 bases and V 3 bases, and 7 bases lay outside the gene matches. Using reference TRBV7-8 and TRBJ2-1 for the parts outside the CDR3, the full variable domain is GAGVSQSPRYKVAKRGQDVALRCDPISGHVSLFWYQQALGQGPEFLTYFQNEAQLDKSGLPSDRFFAERPEGSVSTLKIQRTQQEDSAVYLCASSFSSGVTYNEQFFGPGTRLTVL.

This rearrangement joins TRBV4-2 to TRBJ1-5; D unclear. Germline CDR1 and CDR2: LGHNA and YNFKEQ. V was cut by 4 bases and J by 8 bases, with 9 bases left in between. This CDR3 region has 12 residues. The CDR3 coding sequence is TGTGCCAGCAGCCGGTCAGGTGAGCCCCAGCATTTT. It specifies CASSRSGEPQHF.

In DNA form, the CDR3 reads TGTGCCAGCAGTTACCCACAAGCTAGAGGCTACACCTTC. It is translated as CASSYPQARGYTF. This chain connects TRBV6-5 to TRBJ1-2; D is uncertain. From germline, CDR1 is MNHEY and CDR2 SVGAGI. The CDR3 is 13 residues long. The ends were cut back, 2 bases at V and 8 bases at J, with 12 bases in the middle.

This chain links TRBV9 with TRBJ2-7; D gene ambiguous. This CDR3 region has 14 residues. Germline V lookup: CDR1 SGDLS, CDR2 YYNGEE. Trimming cost V 0 bases and J 4 bases, with 11 bases left between them. CDR3 in DNA: TGTGCCAGCAGCGTAGGGAGTAGCCGGTACGAGCAGTACTTC. The encoded protein is CASSVGSSRYEQYF.

Of note for this clone: Other DNA sequences from this sample encode an identical CDR3 as well. This sequence joins TRBV7-2 and TRBJ2-7; D gene uncertain. V dropped 5 bases and J dropped 3 bases, with 8 bases sitting between them. Germline lookup yields CDR1 SGHTA and CDR2 FQGNSA. The CDR3 has 12 amino acids. The DNA for the CDR3 is TGTGCCAGCAGCCCAACCGGCTACGAGCAGTACTTC. Translating gives CASSPTGYEQYF. The full variable domain, in which reference TRBV7-2 and TRBJ2-7 provide the parts outside the CDR3, is GAGVSQSPSNKVTEKGKDVELRCDPISGHTALYWYRQSLGQGLEFLIYFQGNSAPDKSGLPSDRFSAERTGGSVSTLTIQRTQQEDSAVYLCASSPTGYEQYFGPGTRLTVT.

This chain joins TRBV7-8 and TRBJ2-1, with D possibly TRBD2 on 6 matching bases. Trimming removed 5 bases at V and 4 bases at J, with 12 bases between. CDR3 length equals 14 residues. The germline gives CDR1 SGHVS, CDR2 FQNEAQ. The CDR3 reads CASSLRDSYNEQFF. The CDR3 nucleotides read TGTGCCAGCAGCCTGAGGGACTCTTACAATGAGCAGTTCTTC.

The genes are TRBV7-9 and TRBJ1-2, with TRBD1 identical over 8 bases. Germline V gene lookup returns CDR1 SEHNR and CDR2 FQNEAQ (reference sequence). Losses at the gene ends were 4 bases for V and 5 bases for J; bases not matched to a gene: 6. The CDR3 spans 14 residues. The CDR3: CASSSRQGPYGYTF. The CDR3 nucleotides are TGTGCCAGCAGCTCACGACAGGGGCCGTATGGCTACACCTTC.

The J gene is TRBJ2-2, the V gene TRBV30; D unclear. The CDR3 spans 14 residues. CDR1 GTSNPN and CDR2 SVGIG come from the germline V gene (reference sequence). V was shortened by 4 bases and J by 0 bases, with 9 bases between the two germline ends. The CDR3 here is CAWTVQANTGELFF. The DNA for the CDR3 is TGTGCCTGGACGGTTCAGGCGAACACCGGGGAGCTGTTTTTT.

This sequence joins TRBV12-5 and TRBJ2-7, with 14 positions matching TRBD2. CDR3 length: 15 amino acids. The V segment lost 1 base and the J segment 6 bases; nucleotides outside the gene matches: 2. Per germline, CDR1 LGHNT and CDR2 FRNRAP. The CDR3 protein is CASGLGGLAGVEQYF. CDR3 bases: TGTGCTAGTGGTTTGGGGGGACTAGCGGGAGTCGAGCAGTACTTC.

The V gene is TRBV7-2, the J gene TRBJ2-2, with 13 positions matching TRBD2. The CDR3 sequence is 17 residues long. The trim removed 5 bases at V and 5 bases at J, leaving 8 bases unmatched. Germline assignment: CDR1 SGHTA and CDR2 FQGNSA. The CDR3 is CASSPGTSGVLTGELFF. The CDR3 DNA reads TGTGCCAGCAGCCCCGGGACTAGCGGGGTCCTAACCGGGGAGCTGTTTTTT.